The subject of this entry is one T cell receptor (beta chain). No antigen is known for it. TCRdb's table, derived via immunoSEQ multiplex PCR, lists solely in-frame clones and lacks some. The table includes around 500,000 clones, roughly nine tenths detected once. Germline CDR1 is SGHTA and CDR2 is FQGTGA. The CDR3 runs to 13 residues. The V end lost 5 bases, the J end lost 2 bases, and 8 bases lay between the germline ends. This sample's treatment: roughly 20 received Ad26.COV2.S at low or high dose, single or two shots; 5 received placebo; per-sample allocation not given. Repertoires come from day 63 after the first vaccine or placebo injection. An Ad26 vector carrying the Wuhan-strain SARS-CoV-2 spike served as the vaccine. The sample belongs to a study of Ad26.COV2.S vaccination and SARS-CoV-2 variants. Study-wide points: Reported findings describe substantial breadth in spike-specific CD8+ and CD4+ T cell responses following vaccination. Total T cell responses, in the TCR breadth and depth analyses, may have been underestimated. Placebo and vaccine recipients had non-spike TCR breadth that was similar.

The J gene is TRBJ2-3, the V gene TRBV7-3; D gene ambiguous. The sample in question was peripheral blood, obtained in a trial of Ad26.COV2.S vaccine versus placebo. The sequence was collected from a person between 18 and 60 years old who received the Ad26.COV2.S COVID-19 vaccine or a placebo. CDR3 loop: CASSPYLTDTQYF. In DNA, the CDR3 is TGTGCCAGCAGCCCCTACCTCACAGATACGCAGTATTTT.